This is a list of T cell receptor beta chains from one sample in a study of blood T cells in healthy people across ages. Using its own MiXCR run on the 5' RACE reads, TCRdb lists one record per CDR3 protein. Seen here are more than 900,000 distinct CDR3 sequences, under 30% observed once, and the top ten hold about 0.8%. In addition, the sample was reused for a study of T cells of mothers and their children.

Sequenced: blood. Receptors originate from a girl aged 2 to 10 in good health. The CDR3 runs from the conserved cysteine through the conserved F or W. The D gene is left open where the match is weak. Only some rows state a clone size, as once, few, many or a class for expanded clones.

j_call | v_call | clone_size | d_call | cdr3_aa | cdr3_nt
TRBJ2-7 | TRBV29-1 | NA | TRBD1 | CSVHIRDSGLWEQYF | TGCAGCGTGCATATCCGGGACAGCGGACTCTGGGAGCAGTACTTC
TRBJ2-7 | TRBV29-1 | NA | NA | CSVEDDYEQYF | TGCAGCGTTGAAGACGACTACGAGCAGTACTTC
TRBJ2-7 | TRBV29-1 | NA | TRBD2 | CSVDSGDYYEQYF | TGCAGCGTTGATAGCGGGGACTACTACGAGCAGTACTTC
TRBJ1-2 | TRBV14 | NA | NA | CASSQDRVSYGYTF | TGTGCCAGCAGCCAAGATCGGGTCAGTTATGGCTACACCTTC
TRBJ2-7 | TRBV18 | NA | NA | CASSPNGQVYDEQYF | TGTGCCAGCTCACCTAACGGACAAGTCTACGACGAGCAGTACTTC
TRBJ2-1 | TRBV5-1 | NA | TRBD2 | CASSFGLAGRLTHNEQFF | TGCGCCAGCAGCTTCGGACTAGCGGGGCGGTTGACACACAATGAGCAGTTCTTC
TRBJ2-5 | TRBV4-2 | few | TRBD2 | CASGFQRGGPQETQYF | TGTGCCAGCGGATTCCAGCGGGGGGGACCCCAAGAGACCCAGTACTTC
TRBJ2-7 | TRBV11-2 | many | TRBD1 | CASSWGQGAYEQYF | TGTGCCAGCAGCTGGGGACAGGGGGCTTACGAGCAGTACTTC
TRBJ2-1 | TRBV7-9 | NA | NA | CASSLASPGRNEQFF | TGTGCCAGCAGCTTAGCGAGTCCAGGGAGGAATGAGCAGTTCTTC
TRBJ2-1 | TRBV7-8 | NA | TRBD2 | CASSTPSGFYNEQFF | TGTGCCAGCAGCACCCCTAGCGGATTTTACAATGAGCAGTTCTTC
TRBJ2-7 | TRBV10-3 | NA | NA | CAISEPSETASYEQYF | TGTGCCATCAGTGAGCCGAGCGAGACAGCCTCCTACGAGCAGTACTTC
TRBJ2-2 | TRBV29-1 | NA | NA | CSIRGWSGELFF | TGCAGCATAAGGGGGTGGTCCGGGGAGCTGTTTTTT
TRBJ2-7 | TRBV20-1 | few | NA | CSAKSYEQYF | TGCAGTGCTAAGTCCTACGAGCAGTACTTC
TRBJ2-7 | TRBV20-1 | NA | NA | CSASGGQGDYEQYF | TGCAGTGCTAGTGGAGGACAAGGGGACTACGAGCAGTACTTC
TRBJ1-2 | TRBV7-9 | NA | NA | CASSSRTLGYGYTF | TGTGCCAGCAGCTCCCGGACCCTCGGCTATGGCTACACCTTC
TRBJ2-1 | TRBV29-1 | once | NA | CSVERAGFNNEQFF | TGCAGCGTTGAAAGGGCGGGCTTTAACAATGAGCAGTTCTTC
TRBJ2-3 | TRBV5-1 | NA | TRBD1 | CASSFQGDTDTQYF | TGCGCCAGCAGCTTCCAGGGGGACACAGATACGCAGTATTTT
TRBJ2-7 | TRBV12-3/TRBV12-4 | few | NA | CASSSDISGGDYEQYF | TGTGCCAGCAGTTCGGATATTAGCGGAGGAGACTACGAGCAGTACTTC
TRBJ2-7 | TRBV20-1 | NA | TRBD2 | CSARVQRGIYEQYF | TGCAGTGCTAGAGTACAGCGGGGGATCTACGAGCAGTACTTC
TRBJ1-1 | TRBV14 | NA | NA | CASSQDRAFF | TGTGCCAGCAGCCAAGACCGGGCTTTCTTT
TRBJ1-5 | TRBV12-3/TRBV12-4 | NA | NA | CASSLDGVMPQHF | TGTGCCAGCAGTTTAGACGGCGTAATGCCCCAGCATTTT
TRBJ2-7 | TRBV21-1 | NA | NA | CASSKRLAGFYEQYF | TGTGCCAGCAGCAAAAGACTAGCGGGGTTTTACGAGCAGTACTTC
TRBJ1-2 | TRBV6-5 | NA | NA | CASSSSGLYGYTF | TGTGCCAGCAGTTCCTCGGGCCTCTATGGCTACACCTTC
TRBJ1-4 | TRBV11-2 | NA | NA | CACSFSPREKLFF | TGTGCCTGCAGCTTTAGCCCTCGCGAAAAACTGTTTTTT
TRBJ1-4 | TRBV18 | few | NA | CASSPRGSDEKLFF | TGTGCCAGCTCACCACGGGGCAGCGATGAAAAACTGTTTTTT
TRBJ2-7 | TRBV20-1 | many | TRBD1 | CSANTGQGSYEQYF | TGCAGTGCTAATACGGGACAGGGGTCCTACGAGCAGTACTTC
TRBJ2-3 | TRBV29-1 | NA | NA | CSVAGTSSPDTQYF | TGCAGCGTTGCCGGGACCTCTTCCCCAGATACGCAGTATTTT
TRBJ2-1 | TRBV9 | few | NA | CASSVEVGSSYNEQFF | TGTGCCAGCAGCGTAGAAGTAGGGAGCTCCTACAATGAGCAGTTCTTC
TRBJ2-1 | TRBV27 | NA | NA | CASSFSRVGSNEQFF | TGTGCCAGCAGTTTTTCCAGGGTTGGGTCCAATGAGCAGTTCTTC
TRBJ2-1 | TRBV4-1 | few | TRBD2 | CASSQEWTSANYNEQFF | TGCGCCAGCAGCCAAGAATGGACTAGCGCTAACTACAATGAGCAGTTCTTC
TRBJ1-2 | TRBV12-3/TRBV12-4 | few | NA | CASSFDRSRGYTF | TGTGCCAGCAGTTTCGACAGGTCCCGTGGCTACACCTTC
TRBJ2-7 | TRBV3-1 | NA | NA | CASSLSPDRVGWEQYF | TGTGCCAGCAGCCTAAGCCCCGACAGAGTAGGGTGGGAGCAGTACTTC
TRBJ2-7 | TRBV5-1 | many | NA | CASSTFSGPAYEQYF | TGCGCCAGCAGCACTTTTTCCGGTCCTGCCTACGAGCAGTACTTC
TRBJ2-3 | TRBV5-1 | NA | TRBD2 | CASSLDVTGLATDTQYF | TGCGCCAGCAGCTTGGACGTCACGGGACTAGCCACAGATACGCAGTATTTT
TRBJ2-5 | TRBV6-5 | NA | NA | CASSPQGWEETQYF | TGTGCCAGCAGTCCACAGGGTTGGGAAGAGACCCAGTACTTC
TRBJ2-1 | TRBV5-1 | NA | TRBD2 | CASSPGLAGGYGSIF | TGCGCCAGCAGCCCGGGACTAGCGGGAGGTTATGGGTCGATCTTC
TRBJ2-2 | TRBV15 | few | NA | CATSRDGELFF | TGTGCCACCAGCAGGGACGGGGAGCTGTTTTTT